A few counts support the clone carrying this TCR beta chain. Its antigen is not identified. Germline V CDR1 and CDR2: DFQATT, SNEGSKA (reference sequence). The CDR3 runs to 11 residues. The V end was cut by 3 bases, the J end by 6 bases, with 9 bases between. Patients were all untreated before their thyroid surgery. The data belong to a study of metastatic and nonmetastatic thyroid tumors. Study-wide context: The study looked at repertoires side by side in blood and in tumor or nodule tissue from malignant and benign thyroid patients.

TCRdb re-called clones via MiXCR from the PCR reads. Found here are approximately 31,000 clones, 25% to 30% of them singletons; the top ten hold 30%. Study conclusions and caveats: Patients with malignant thyroid tumors reportedly had significantly higher TCR beta diversity than those with benign nodules, in blood and tumor.

The sequence was obtained from a female donor with papillary thyroid cancer or a benign thyroid nodule (not recorded which). Some clones in this sample may be carry-over from other donors' samples. Sequencing input: blood. The V call is TRBV20-1, the J call TRBJ2-7; D uncertain. DNA for the CDR3: TGCAGTGCTAGGTGGGGAAGCGAGCAGTACTTC. This gives the protein CSARWGSEQYF.